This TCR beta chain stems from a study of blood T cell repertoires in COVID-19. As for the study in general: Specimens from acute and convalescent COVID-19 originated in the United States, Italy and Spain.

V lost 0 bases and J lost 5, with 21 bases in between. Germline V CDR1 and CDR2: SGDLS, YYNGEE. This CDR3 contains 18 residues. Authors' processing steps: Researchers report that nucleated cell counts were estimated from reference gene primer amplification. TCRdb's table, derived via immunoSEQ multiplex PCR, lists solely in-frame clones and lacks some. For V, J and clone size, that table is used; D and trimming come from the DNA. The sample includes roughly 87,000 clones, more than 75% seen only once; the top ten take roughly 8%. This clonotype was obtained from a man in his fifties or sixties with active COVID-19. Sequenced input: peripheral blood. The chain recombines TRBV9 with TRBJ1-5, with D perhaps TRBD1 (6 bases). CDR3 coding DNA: TGTGCCAGCAGCGTAGAATGGACAGCAGCTCACCCCGATCAGCCCCAGCATTTT. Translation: CASSVEWTAAHPDQPQHF.